This T cell receptor beta chain was profiled in a study of CD8 T cells in ankylosing spondylitis. General study points: Researchers reportedly found disease-linked clones significantly enriched in matched ankylosing spondylitis synovial fluid. What appeared characteristic of ankylosing spondylitis blood was a TCR beta motif of fewer than ten highly homologous variants. Disease-linked clones were found to be CD8+ and relatively rare in peripheral blood.

Making use of molecular barcodes, quantitative 5'-RACE generated TCR beta libraries. TCRdb used MiXCR to reprocess the 5' RACE reads, holding one entry per CDR3 protein. The sample lists a few hundred thousand distinct CDR3 sequences; roughly 10% were seen once. This CDR3 contains 15 residues. Germline V gene data show CDR1 as SGDLS and CDR2 as YYNGEE. V dropped 2 bases and J dropped 0 bases, with 10 bases sitting between them. This clonotype was counted only a few times. Its specificity is unknown. The receptor comes from a male donor with ankylosing spondylitis or in good health (not recorded which). The rearrangement uses TRBV9 and TRBJ2-3; D remains unclear. The sample comprised blood, either unsorted or a sorted T cell fraction (not recorded which). The CDR3 loop reads CASSVGTTSTDTQYF. CDR3 nucleotide sequence: TGTGCCAGCAGCGTGGGAACAACTAGCACAGATACGCAGTATTTT. Drawing the rest from reference TRBV9 and TRBJ2-3, the complete variable domain is DSGVTQTPKHLITATGQRVTLRCSPRSGDLSVYWYQQSLDQGLQFLIQYYNGEERAKGNILERFSAQQFPDLHSELNLSSLELGDSALYFCASSVGTTSTDTQYFGPGTRLTVL.